The 2 T cell receptor beta chains below all came from one sample that was sequenced in a study of blood T cell repertoires in COVID-19. The data were produced by immunoSEQ multiplex PCR, yet TCRdb's version contains in-frame clones alone and is incomplete. The sample holds about 77,000 clones, less than 85% seen once. What was sequenced was peripheral blood. These receptors came from a man in his 60s with acute or convalescent COVID-19.

The genes are TRBV9 and TRBJ2-3, with TRBD2 matching over 11 bases. V gave up 5 bases and J gave up 2 bases; unmatched junction bases: 10. This CDR3 comprises 17 residues. CDR1 and CDR2 from the germline V gene are SGDLS and YYNGEE. For the CDR3, the DNA is TGTGCCAGCAGGAGGGGTCTAGCGGGGGGTTCCACAGATACGCAGTATTTT. It encodes CASRRGLAGGSTDTQYF.

The V and J genes are TRBV9 and TRBJ2-5, with 9 bases identical to TRBD1. Germline loops: CDR1 SGDLS, CDR2 YYNGEE. The CDR3 is made up of 12 amino acids. J gave up 7 bases and V 7 bases, and 5 bases lay outside the gene matches. The CDR3 sequence: CASAGQGGTQYF. The DNA of the CDR3 is TGTGCCAGCGCGGGACAGGGTGGGACCCAGTACTTC.